Sequencing of this TCR beta chain was carried out in a study of early T cells in non-severe SARS-CoV-2 infection. Study as a whole: Unsorted whole-blood RNA was sequenced in bulk, leaving chains unpaired.

Findings and caveats of the study: Private and CD4 specificities were missed by VDJdb matching, skewed to anti-spike CD8.

Individual cDNA molecules carried attached unique molecular identifiers. MiXCR, run by TCRdb on the 5' RACE reads, gives a single entry per CDR3 protein. The sample records about 70,000 distinct CDR3 sequences, more than 4% being singletons. Deletions cut 1 base from V and 0 bases from J, with 10 bases between. Germline lookup yields CDR1 SGHNT and CDR2 YENEEA. There are 15 residues in the CDR3. This clonotype has ten or more counts. As yet, its antigen is unknown. The sample was whole blood, taken at baseline. This chain connects TRBV11-3 to TRBJ2-7; D ambiguous. The TCR was taken from an adult who was a healthcare worker with PCR-confirmed SARS-CoV-2 infection or an uninfected control (not recorded which). The CDR3 DNA is TGTGCCAGCAGCTTAGGCGGCAGTAGCTCCTACGAGCAGTACTTC. Translated: CASSLGGSSSYEQYF.